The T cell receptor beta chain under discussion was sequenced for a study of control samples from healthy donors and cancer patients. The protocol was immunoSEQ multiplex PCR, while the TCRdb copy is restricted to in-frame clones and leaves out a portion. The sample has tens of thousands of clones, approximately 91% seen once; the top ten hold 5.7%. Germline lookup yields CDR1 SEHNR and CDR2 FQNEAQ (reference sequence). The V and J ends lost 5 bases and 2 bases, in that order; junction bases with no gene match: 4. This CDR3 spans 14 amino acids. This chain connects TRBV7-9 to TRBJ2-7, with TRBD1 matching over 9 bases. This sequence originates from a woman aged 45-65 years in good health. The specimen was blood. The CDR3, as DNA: TGTGCCAGCAGCCCGGGACAGGGCGCCTACGAGCAGTACTTC. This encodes CASSPGQGAYEQYF.